This is a list of T cell receptor beta chains from one sample in a study of blood T cell repertoires in COVID-19. Only in-frame clones appear in the TCRdb table, and some are missing; sequencing was by immunoSEQ multiplex PCR. The data hold about 130,000 clones, with around 86% observed a single time. Sequenced sample: peripheral blood. These receptors all stem from a woman older than 75 with acute or convalescent COVID-19. Each CDR3 is given with its conserved first and last residue. Fields, in order: clone size, J gene, V gene, D gene, CDR3 DNA, CDR3 protein. D genes are given only for firm matches. The listing skips clone size in some rows; elsewhere it reads once, few, many or a size class.

-	TRBJ2-3	TRBV11-2	TRBD2	TGTGCCAGCAGCTTCCAGGCGGGGCTAGCGGGAACAGATACGCAGTATTTT	CASSFQAGLAGTDTQYF
-	TRBJ2-2	TRBV9	-	TGTGCCAGCAGTCGGGGGAACACCGGGGAGCTGTTTTTT	CASSRGNTGELFF
-	TRBJ2-2	TRBV7-2	TRBD1	TGTGCCAGCAGCCGCCTAGGACAGGTCACCGGGGAGCTGTTTTTT	CASSRLGQVTGELFF
-	TRBJ1-2	TRBV6-5	-	TGTGCCACCCTTTCCTCGGTGGACTATGGCTACACCTTC	CATLSSVDYGYTF
-	TRBJ1-2	TRBV2	-	TGTGCCAGCAGTGATATCGTGAACTATGGCTACACCTTC	CASSDIVNYGYTF
-	TRBJ1-1	TRBV24-1	-	TGTGCCACCAGTGATCCCTACAGGGCTGAAGCTTTCTTT	CATSDPYRAEAFF
-	TRBJ2-1	TRBV6-5	TRBD2	TGTGCCAGCAGGCCGGGACTAGCGGGGGGAAGAGAGCAGTTCTTC	CASRPGLAGGREQFF
-	TRBJ1-2	TRBV4-3	TRBD1	TGCGCCAGCAGCCAACCGGGACAGGGAGGCTACACCTTC	CASSQPGQGGYTF
-	TRBJ1-4	TRBV7-2	TRBD1	TGTGCCAGCAGCCAGGGTATTTCCAGGGGGACACAGACTGAAAAACTGTTTTTT	CASSQGISRGTQTEKLFF
few	TRBJ2-2	TRBV7-7	-	TGTGCTAGCAGCATTAGCGGTGTGAACACCGGGGAGCTGTTTTTT	CASSISGVNTGELFF
-	TRBJ2-1	TRBV10-3	TRBD2	TGTGCCATCAGCGGGACTAGCGGCGGGAAGTCCAATGAGCAGTTCTTC	CAISGTSGGKSNEQFF
-	TRBJ2-6	TRBV7-9	TRBD1	TGTGCCAGCAGCTCGAATGCGGGGACAGGGGACGGGGCCAACGTCCTGACTTTC	CASSSNAGTGDGANVLTF
-	TRBJ1-1	TRBV3-1/TRBV3-2	TRBD1	TGTGCCAGCAGCCAAGATCCCAGGGGGCGTCTCGAAGCTTTCTTT	CASSQDPRGRLEAFF
few	TRBJ1-5	TRBV9	-	TGTGCCAGCAGCGAGGTCCCAGGGGCCAACTACCGCAATCAGCCCCAGCATTTT	CASSEVPGANYRNQPQHF
-	TRBJ1-4	TRBV5-5	-	TGTGCCAGCAGCTTGGCGGAGGCTTCAACCTGGGATGAAAAACTGTTTTTT	CASSLAEASTWDEKLFF
-	TRBJ1-5	TRBV11-2	-	TGTGCCAGCAGCTTAGAGTACAATCAGCCCCAGCATTTT	CASSLEYNQPQHF
-	TRBJ1-1	TRBV5-6	-	TGTGCCGGCAGCTTGGAAGTCCGGGGGGATGAAGCTTTCTTT	CAGSLEVRGDEAFF
-	TRBJ1-1	TRBV6-4	-	TGTGCCAGCAGTGCGGAGATGACAGGTCTAACTGAAGCTTTCTTT	CASSAEMTGLTEAFF
-	TRBJ2-7	TRBV9	-	TGTGCCAGCAGCCCGGAACAGGGTAGGTACGAGCAGTACTTC	CASSPEQGRYEQYF
once	TRBJ1-1	TRBV3-1/TRBV3-2	-	TGTGCCAGCAGCCGGGGGGGCGAGGCGGCTTTCTTT	CASSRGGEAAFF
-	TRBJ2-7	TRBV29-1	TRBD2	TGCAGCGCGCGGGGAGGGACCCACGAGCAGTACTTC	CSARGGTHEQYF
-	TRBJ2-3	TRBV9	TRBD2	TGTGCCAGCAGCACGGGACTAGCGGGGGGGACGGATACGCAGTATTTT	CASSTGLAGGTDTQYF
-	TRBJ2-5	TRBV24-1	-	TGTGCCACCAGTGCAGGGGGCGGGGGCGGAGAGACCCAGTACTTC	CATSAGGGGGETQYF
-	TRBJ1-1	TRBV11-1	-	TGTGCCAGCAGCCACGGTCCCTTGGTTGGCACTGAAGCTTTCTTT	CASSHGPLVGTEAFF
-	TRBJ2-3	TRBV9	-	TGTGCCAGCACCGCAGATCTTAGGGACTCTACAGATACGCAGTATTTT	CASTADLRDSTDTQYF
-	TRBJ1-2	TRBV14	-	TGTGCCAGCAGCCAATCAGGGGTTGGCTACACCTTC	CASSQSGVGYTF
-	TRBJ1-2	TRBV4-3	-	TGCGCCAGCAGCCAAGACCCTCAGGGTAACTATGGCTACACCTTC	CASSQDPQGNYGYTF
-	TRBJ1-1	TRBV5-4	-	TGTGCCAGCCGACAGTCCCTCATGAACACTGAAGCTTTCTTT	CASRQSLMNTEAFF
-	TRBJ1-1	TRBV6-5	-	TGTGCCAGCAGTCTAGATACTGAAGCTTTCTTT	CASSLDTEAFF
-	TRBJ1-2	TRBV3-1/TRBV3-2	TRBD1	TGTGCCAGCAGCCGAATGGACAGGGGTATGGGCTACACCTTC	CASSRMDRGMGYTF
once	TRBJ2-1	TRBV10-3	TRBD1	TGTGCCATCAGTGAGCTTGACAGGGGCTCCTACAATGAGCAGTTCTTC	CAISELDRGSYNEQFF